This T cell receptor (beta chain) is drawn from a study of OX40 agonist ivuxolimab in advanced cancers. About the study: While on treatment, patients had intravenous ivuxolimab at 0.01 to 10 mg/kg every 2 weeks.

Repertoires were generated with immunoSEQ multiplex PCR, while TCRdb's copy carries only in-frame clones and drops some. Here the sample spans approximately 58,000 clones, about 82% being singletons. The V gene's germline CDR1 is GTSNPN and CDR2 SVGIG (reference sequence). This CDR3 spans 14 amino acids. The trim removed 4 bases at V and 4 bases at J, leaving 7 bases unmatched. V usage is TRBV30 and J usage is TRBJ2-3, with 8 bases aligning to TRBD1. The specimen comprised CD4+ or CD8+ T cells sorted from blood, sampled in a trial of the OX40 agonist ivuxolimab. This clonotype was obtained from an adult with an advanced solid tumor such as melanoma, head and neck, liver or kidney cancer. The CDR3 here is CAWNSGTGADTQYF. In DNA, the CDR3 is TGTGCCTGGAACTCCGGGACAGGCGCAGATACGCAGTATTTT.